The sequence of this TCR beta chain was determined in a study of cytomegalovirus exposure and HLA in healthy donors. Looking at the study overall: According to later analysis, the same platform produced the roughly 120 validation and under 750 first-cohort repertoires.

Turning to this clone: Its specificity is unknown.

The germline V gene encodes CDR1 MNHEY and CDR2 SMNVEV (reference sequence). The CDR3 sequence is 14 residues long. The V end lost 6 bases, the J end lost 0 bases, and 11 bases lay between the germline ends. Findings and caveats of the study: The investigators catalogued 150 to 200 TCR beta chains as cytomegalovirus-associated. TCR sequences were mostly rare, though some public TCRs occurred in many donors. Confirmation in vitro established that a few CMV-associated chains were specific for CMV antigens.

The repertoire was sequenced with immunoSEQ multiplex PCR; TCRdb's copy has only in-frame clones and lacks some. The top ten hold around 1.2% of the sample, which has about 63,000 clones, 80% to 90% seen once. This chain connects TRBV27 to TRBJ1-2, with D maybe TRBD1 (6 bases). The receptor was isolated from a woman aged 18-29 years in good health and CMV-seronegative. Input material: PBMCs. The CDR3 bases are TGTGCCAGCAGCACGGACAGAGCTAACTATGGCTACACCTTC. Translation gives CASSTDRANYGYTF.